Following are 11 T cell receptor beta chains from one sample sequenced in a study of shared clonotypes between healthy human individuals. CD45RO-negative, CCR7-positively selected cells formed the naive CD8 fraction, excluding terminally differentiated effector memory CD45RA+ cells. Here immunoSEQ multiplex PCR was the method, and the copy in TCRdb shows in-frame clones only, minus some. In the table there are around 2,100,000 clones, less than 95% of which are singletons. Material: naive CD8+ T cells sorted from blood. The receptors stem from a man between 18 and 35 years old in good health.

V gene TRBV5-8 combines with J gene TRBJ2-7; possibly TRBD1 for D (7 bases). The V gene's germline CDR1 is SGHTS and CDR2 YDEGEE. Trimming stripped 1 base from V and 7 bases from J, with 12 bases between. The CDR3 has 13 residues. For the CDR3, the DNA is TGTGCCAGCAGCTTGACAGGGGCGGGGGAGCAGTACTTC. This encodes CASSLTGAGEQYF.

This chain joins TRBV30 and TRBJ2-7; maybe TRBD1 (5 bases). V lost 4 bases and J 0 bases, leaving 7 bases between the germline ends. The CDR3 is 12 residues long. The germline V gene encodes CDR1 GTSNPN and CDR2 SVGIG (reference sequence). CDR3 DNA sequence: TGTGCCTGGACGGACAACTCCTACGAGCAGTACTTC. It is translated as CAWTDNSYEQYF.

The CDR3 coding sequence is TGTGCCAGCAGCTTGGGGGTTGGGCTGAGCTATGGCTACACCTTC. Encoded protein: CASSLGVGLSYGYTF. This sequence joins TRBV5-6 and TRBJ1-2; D call uncertain. Germline lookup yields CDR1 SGHDT and CDR2 YYEEEE. V dropped 0 bases and J dropped 4 bases, with 13 bases sitting between them. This CDR3 spans 15 amino acids.

V and J are TRBV28 and TRBJ2-7, with D perhaps TRBD1 (6 bases). Trimming left V 5 bases short and J 6 bases short, with 20 bases between. Germline CDR1 MDHEN, CDR2 SYDVKM. The CDR3 length is 15 residues. Here the CDR3 DNA reads TGTGCCAGCAGTCCCTACAGGGACCCCAGGGGCGAGCAGTACTTC. Protein sequence: CASSPYRDPRGEQYF. The whole variable domain, remainder taken from reference TRBV28 and TRBJ2-7, is DVKVTQSSRYLVKRTGEKVFLECVQDMDHENMFWYRQDPGLGLRLIYFSYDVKMKEKGDIPEGYSVSREKKERFSLILESASTNQTSMYLCASSPYRDPRGEQYFGPGTRLTVT.

On this clone itself: Within the sample, other DNA sequences also encode this same CDR3. The chain couples TRBV28 to TRBJ2-7; 7 bases match TRBD1. Trimming removed 2 bases from V and 3 bases from J; junction bases left unmatched: 1. CDR3 length: 13 residues. Germline values: CDR1 MDHEN, CDR2 SYDVKM. This CDR3 is CASSLRQGYEQYF. For the CDR3, the DNA is TGTGCCAGCAGTTTACGACAGGGCTACGAGCAGTACTTC.

The chain uses TRBV6-5 and TRBJ2-7; weak D call: TRBD2 (5 bases). Germline CDR1 and CDR2: MNHEY and SVGAGI. There are 14 residues in the CDR3. Trimming stripped 5 bases from V and 2 bases from J, with 13 bases between. The CDR3 region is CASSTSEATYEQYF. The CDR3 DNA reads TGTGCCAGCAGTACCTCGGAGGCTACCTACGAGCAGTACTTC.

V and J are TRBV19 and TRBJ1-2; 7 nucleotides line up with TRBD1. The length of the CDR3 is 16 residues. The V gene's germline CDR1 is LNHDA and CDR2 SQIVND (reference sequence). With V trimmed by 0 bases and J by 4 bases, 8 bases remained unmatched. The CDR3 protein is CASSIDPQGPSYGYTF. CDR3 nucleotides: TGTGCCAGTAGTATAGATCCACAGGGGCCGTCCTATGGCTACACCTTC.

The chain links TRBV4-1 to TRBJ2-5; D might be TRBD1 (6 bases). In germline, CDR1 is MGHRA, CDR2 YSYEKL. There are 16 residues in the CDR3. Trimming cost V 0 bases and J 2 bases, with 13 bases left between them. CDR3 protein: CASSQEARGYQETQYF. The CDR3 DNA is TGCGCCAGCAGCCAAGAAGCCAGGGGTTATCAAGAGACCCAGTACTTC.

The CDR3 region is CASSYSYGNHNEQFF. The CDR3 DNA sequence: TGTGCCAGCAGTTACTCGTACGGGAACCACAATGAGCAGTTCTTC. The rearrangement uses TRBV6-5 and TRBJ2-1, with a weak D call TRBD2 (5 bases). The germline V gene encodes CDR1 MNHEY and CDR2 SVGAGI. V lost 0 bases to trimming and J lost 5 bases, with 11 bases between them. CDR3 length: 15 residues.

The table lists this clone with a count of one. The CDR3 DNA is TGTGCCAGCAGGGAGGGAGACAGAGATACGCAGTATTTT. This encodes CASREGDRDTQYF. The gene calls are TRBV2 and TRBJ2-3; TRBD2 might be the D (6 bases). CDR1 is SNHLY, CDR2 FYNNEI, per germline. The CDR3 covers 13 residues. Trimming took off 6 bases at V and 5 bases at J, with 12 bases between the two ends.

This chain connects TRBV4-1 to TRBJ2-7, with TRBD1 identical over 9 bases. CDR3 length equals 16 residues. The germline V gene encodes CDR1 MGHRA and CDR2 YSYEKL. With V trimmed by 4 bases and J by 1 base, 8 bases remained unmatched. The CDR3 loop is CASSPGPGTGSYEQYF. The CDR3 DNA reads as TGCGCCAGCAGCCCTGGCCCCGGGACAGGGTCCTACGAGCAGTACTTC.